One T cell receptor (beta chain) is described in this entry. Its antigen is unknown. The sample is drawn from a study of blood T cells in healthy people across ages. Study-level findings and limits: Unknown donor CMV status possibly confounded expanded clonotype changes.

Using a J-beta primer mix together with a sample-barcoded 5' primer, a second PCR was run for roughly 6 to 12 cycles. TCRdb reprocessed the 5' RACE reads with MiXCR, giving one entry per CDR3 protein. The sample consists of approximately 1,700,000 distinct CDR3 sequences, 30% to 40% of them appearing once. CDR1 and CDR2 from the germline V gene are MNHNS and SASEGT. V shed 0 bases and J shed 8 bases, with 8 bases lying between them. This CDR3 region has 13 residues. Input material: blood. The chain carries TRBV6-1 and TRBJ2-1; D is possibly TRBD1 or TRBD2 (6 bases each). The sequence was collected from a human donor in good health. In DNA, the CDR3 is TGTGCCAGCAGTGAAGCTCGGGGGCATGAGCAGTTCTTC. It codes for CASSEARGHEQFF.